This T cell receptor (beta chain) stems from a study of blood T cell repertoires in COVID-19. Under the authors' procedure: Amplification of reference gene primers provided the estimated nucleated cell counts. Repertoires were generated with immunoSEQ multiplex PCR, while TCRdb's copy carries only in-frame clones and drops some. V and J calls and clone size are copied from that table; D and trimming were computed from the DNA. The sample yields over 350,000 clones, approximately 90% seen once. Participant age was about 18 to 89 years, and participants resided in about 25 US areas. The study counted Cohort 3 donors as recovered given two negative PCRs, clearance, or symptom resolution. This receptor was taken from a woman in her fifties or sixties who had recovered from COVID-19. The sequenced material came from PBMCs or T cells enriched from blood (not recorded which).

The CDR3 DNA reads TGTGCCAGCACACCGGGGATGGGATCACCCCTCCACTTT. Translating gives CASTPGMGSPLHF. The chain has TRBV27 and TRBJ1-6; D ambiguous. This CDR3 comprises 13 residues. V shed 7 bases and J shed 10 bases, with 14 bases lying between them. Germline CDR1 reads MNHEY; CDR2 reads SMNVEV (reference sequence).